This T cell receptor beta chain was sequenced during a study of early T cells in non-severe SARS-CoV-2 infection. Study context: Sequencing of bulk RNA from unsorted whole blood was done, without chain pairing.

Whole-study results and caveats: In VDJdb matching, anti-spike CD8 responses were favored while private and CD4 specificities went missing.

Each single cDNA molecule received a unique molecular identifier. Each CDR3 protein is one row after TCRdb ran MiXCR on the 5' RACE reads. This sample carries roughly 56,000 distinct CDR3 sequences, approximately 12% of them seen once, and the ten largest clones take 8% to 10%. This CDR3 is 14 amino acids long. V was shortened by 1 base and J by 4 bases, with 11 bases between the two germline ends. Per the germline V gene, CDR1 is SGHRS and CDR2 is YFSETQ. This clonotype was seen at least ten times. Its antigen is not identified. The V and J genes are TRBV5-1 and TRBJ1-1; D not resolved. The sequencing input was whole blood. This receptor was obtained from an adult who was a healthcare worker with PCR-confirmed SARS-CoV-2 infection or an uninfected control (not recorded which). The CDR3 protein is CASSLLAGSTEAFF. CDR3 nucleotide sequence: TGCGCCAGCAGCTTGCTTGCCGGTAGCACTGAAGCTTTCTTT.